The TCR beta chain under discussion was sequenced for a study of shared clonotypes between healthy human individuals. Several immunoSEQ plates held equal portions of the genomic DNA taken from each subset. Using immunoSEQ multiplex PCR, the repertoire was profiled, and TCRdb retains in-frame clones only, with some absent. The sample consists of 450,000 to 550,000 clones, 79% of them appearing once. Material: PBMCs. The TCR originated in a woman between 35 and 50 years old in good health. Some clones in this sample may be carry-over from other donors' samples.

The CDR3 region is CASSPWGAATYNEQFF. The CDR3, as DNA: TGTGCCAGCAGCCCGTGGGGGGCGGCCACGTACAATGAGCAGTTCTTC. V gene TRBV9 combines with J gene TRBJ2-1; D assignment may be TRBD1 or TRBD2 (6 bases each). Germline V lookup: CDR1 SGDLS, CDR2 YYNGEE. The V end was cut by 4 bases, the J end by 4 bases, with 18 bases between. The CDR3 covers 16 residues.